The 19 T cell receptor beta chains presented below share a single source sample, sequenced in a study of technical replicates of blood from a few donors. Sequenced by immunoSEQ multiplex PCR; TCRdb stores in-frame clones only, minus some. Seen here are about 59,000 clones, 80% to 95% observed once, and the top ten hold approximately 4%. Material: PBMCs. These receptors were obtained from a human donor in good health. Some clones in this sample may be carry-over from other donors' samples.

The chain combines TRBV5-1 with TRBJ2-3; the match to TRBD2 covers 9 bases. Trimming removed 0 bases from V and 5 bases from J; junction bases left unmatched: 7. Germline CDR1 and CDR2: SGHRS and YFSETQ. There are 16 residues in the CDR3. The CDR3 region is CASSLDGGGALDTQYF. The DNA for the CDR3 is TGCGCCAGCAGCTTGGATGGCGGGGGGGCCCTAGATACGCAGTATTTT. Supplemented by reference TRBV5-1 and TRBJ2-3, the full variable domain reads KAGVTQTPRYLIKTRGQQVTLSCSPISGHRSVSWYQQTPGQGLQFLFEYFSETQRNKGNFPGRFSGRQFSNSRSEMNVSTLELGDSALYLCASSLDGGGALDTQYFGPGTRLTVL.

The V gene is TRBV5-4, the J gene TRBJ1-5, with a possible D match to TRBD1 (5 bases). V was cut by 3 bases and J by 4 bases, with 14 bases left in between. This CDR3 has 15 amino acids. The germline V gene has CDR1 SGHNT and CDR2 YYREEE (reference sequence). In DNA, the CDR3 is TGTGCCAGCAGCTCGGGGGTTGGGAGGAATCAGCCCCAGCATTTT. Protein sequence: CASSSGVGRNQPQHF.

The rearrangement joins TRBV6-1 to TRBJ2-7; weak D call: TRBD2 (7 bases). Germline CDR1 is MNHNS and CDR2 is SASEGT. The V gene lost 5 bases and the J gene lost 1 base, with 15 bases spanning the gap. CDR3 length equals 15 residues. The chain's CDR3 is CASSRGGAGSYEQYF. CDR3 DNA sequence: TGTGCCAGCAGTAGGGGGGGCGCTGGATCCTACGAGCAGTACTTC.

This chain uses TRBV7-3 with TRBJ2-6, with D perhaps matching TRBD2 (5 bases). Trimming cost V 0 bases and J 14 bases, with 14 bases left between them. Germline values: CDR1 SGHTA, CDR2 FQGTGA. This CDR3 contains 14 residues. CDR3 residues: CASSLTGGRGFLTF. The CDR3 DNA reads TGTGCCAGCAGCTTAACTGGTGGACGAGGGTTCCTGACTTTC.

The chain recombines TRBV4-2 with TRBJ2-7; 7 bases are shared with TRBD2. V was pared by 4 bases and J by 0 bases, with 9 bases of the junction left unmatched. CDR1 is LGHNA and CDR2 is YNFKEQ in the germline V gene. This CDR3 has 16 residues. The CDR3 bases are TGTGCCAGCAGCCCAAACGCGGGAGCTAGCTCCTACGAGCAGTACTTC. It is translated as CASSPNAGASSYEQYF.

V is TRBV30 and J is TRBJ2-2; possibly TRBD2 for D (5 bases). Between the trimmed V and J ends, which lost 1 base and 8 bases, there was a span of 11 bases. Germline V CDR1 and CDR2: GTSNPN, SVGIG (reference sequence). This CDR3 is built from 13 residues. Here the CDR3 DNA reads TGTGCCTGGAGTGGGAGGCGGGCAGGGGAGCTGTTTTTT. Residues: CAWSGRRAGELFF.

The V call is TRBV6-5, the J call TRBJ1-5, with D perhaps matching TRBD1 (5 bases). V lost 8 bases to trimming and J lost 4 bases, with 18 bases between them. CDR1 is MNHEY and CDR2 is SVGAGI in the germline V gene. CDR3 length: 15 residues. In DNA form, the CDR3 reads TGTGCCAGCGGGGGTGGAGGGGTTAGTAATCAGCCCCAGCATTTT. Translation gives CASGGGGVSNQPQHF.

This clone was seen a single time. The chain joins TRBV5-1 to TRBJ2-7; D may be TRBD2 (5 bases). Germline V gives CDR1 SGHRS, CDR2 YFSETQ. The CDR3 has 15 residues. V shed 0 bases and J shed 2 bases, with 12 bases lying between them. The CDR3, as DNA: TGCGCCAGCAGCTTGGCGGCGGGCAACACCTACGAGCAGTACTTC. Translating gives CASSLAAGNTYEQYF.

J is TRBJ1-2 and V is TRBV4-2; 10 nucleotides agree with TRBD1. The length of the CDR3 is 14 residues. Unmatched junction bases numbered 10, after V lost 2 bases and J lost 13 bases. Per the germline V gene, CDR1 is LGHNA and CDR2 is YNFKEQ. For the CDR3, the DNA is TGTGCCAGCAGCCAATCACCGGGACAGGGGTCCCTCACCTTC. Translating gives CASSQSPGQGSLTF.

The V and J genes are TRBV29-1 and TRBJ2-7; weak D call: TRBD2 (6 bases). This CDR3 has 13 residues. CDR1 is SQVTM and CDR2 is ANQGSEA in the germline V gene. V lost 7 bases, J lost 3 bases, and 16 bases lay in between. The CDR3 protein is CSAQGDWGYEQYF. The CDR3 nucleotides are TGCAGCGCCCAAGGGGACTGGGGCTACGAGCAGTACTTC.

The chain couples TRBV5-1 to TRBJ2-2; 7 nucleotides match TRBD2. This CDR3 region has 15 residues. Germline CDR1 reads SGHRS; CDR2 reads YFSETQ. V dropped 5 bases and J dropped 1; count of bases not matched to a gene: 5. CDR3 nucleotides: TGCGCCAGCAGTCCCGGGACTAAGAACACCGGGGAGCTGTTTTTT. It is translated as CASSPGTKNTGELFF.

The rearrangement links TRBV6-5 to TRBJ1-2; 8 bases agree with TRBD1. The CDR3 length is 14 residues. Germline V gene sequence: CDR1 MNHEY, CDR2 SVGAGI. V lost 2 bases, J lost 4 bases, and 3 bases stayed unmatched. For the CDR3, the DNA is TGTGCCAGCAGTTACCCGGGACAGGTCTATGGCTACACCTTC. Amino acids: CASSYPGQVYGYTF.

The chain couples TRBV10-3 to TRBJ1-2, with D unclear. The V gene lost 0 bases and the J gene lost 7 bases, with 12 bases spanning the gap. CDR1 and CDR2 from the germline V gene are ENHRY and SYGVKD. There are 14 residues in the CDR3. CDR3 protein: CAISESARSPGYTF. In nucleotides, the CDR3 is TGTGCCATCAGTGAGTCGGCACGGAGTCCTGGCTACACCTTC.

Remarks on this clone: One junction end disagrees with the germline gene, perhaps due to a read error. The CDR3 region is CASSQGAASYNEQFF. The DNA of the CDR3 is TGCGCCAGCAGCCAAGGGGCAGCATCCTACAATGAGCAGTTCTTC. The V gene is TRBV7-9, the J gene TRBJ2-1; D possibly corresponds to TRBD1 (5 bases). CDR1 is SEHNR and CDR2 is FQNEAQ in the germline V gene (reference sequence). CDR3 size: 15 residues.

The V call is TRBV7-9, the J call TRBJ2-5, with D maybe TRBD2 (7 bases). The germline V gene has CDR1 SEHNR and CDR2 FQNEAQ (reference sequence). Deletions cut 9 bases from V and 2 bases from J, with 19 bases between. CDR3 length: 15 residues. The CDR3 reads CASGGGALSQETQYF. In DNA form, the CDR3 reads TGTGCCAGTGGCGGGGGCGCTCTAAGTCAAGAGACCCAGTACTTC.

The V and J genes are TRBV5-7 and TRBJ2-1, with 7 bases aligning to TRBD2. TRBV5-7 has ORF status, its function being uncertain. This CDR3 spans 18 amino acids. V lost 8 bases, J lost 1 base, and 18 bases stayed unmatched. This CDR3 is CASPSLLGGTPSYNEQFF. CDR3 coding DNA: TGTGCCAGTCCCTCCCTTCTGGGGGGGACCCCGTCCTACAATGAGCAGTTCTTC.

V usage is TRBV7-6 and J usage is TRBJ1-3; D is undetermined. V lost 4 bases and J lost 4, with 17 bases in between. CDR3 length: 16 residues. Per germline, CDR1 SGHVS and CDR2 FNYEAQ. The DNA for the CDR3 is TGTGCCAGCAGCTCTAGTAGCAATTCAAAGGGAAACACCATATATTTT. Protein: CASSSSSNSKGNTIYF.

CDR3 in DNA: TGTGCCAGCAGCGAGACTCTCGATGGAGTTCAGCCCCAGCATTTT. It is translated as CASSETLDGVQPQHF. This sequence joins TRBV6-1 and TRBJ1-5; D is unresolved. Germline-derived CDR1 and CDR2 are MNHNS and SASEGT. The CDR3 extends over 15 amino acids. Deletions cut 6 bases from V and 6 bases from J, with 18 bases between.

This clone occurred once. The rearrangement uses TRBV29-1 and TRBJ1-1; D may be TRBD1 (5 bases). The V gene lost 2 bases and the J gene lost 5 bases, with 12 bases spanning the gap. The CDR3 contains 13 residues. The V gene's germline CDR1 is SQVTM and CDR2 ANQGSEA. The DNA for the CDR3 is TGCAGCGTTGAATCGCAGGGAATTACTGAAGCTTTCTTT. Encoded protein: CSVESQGITEAFF.